Presented here are 23 T cell receptor beta chains from one specimen sequenced in a study of cytomegalovirus exposure and HLA in healthy donors. With 60 Vbeta and 13 Jbeta primers, the PCR was carried out. The repertoire was sequenced with immunoSEQ multiplex PCR; TCRdb's copy has only in-frame clones and lacks some. The table records fewer than 350,000 clones, roughly 90% of them present only once. The specimen was PBMCs. These receptor sequences come from a woman younger than 30 in good health and CMV-seronegative.

The rearrangement links TRBV13 to TRBJ1-2; 9 bases agree with TRBD1. Unmatched junction bases numbered 16, after V lost 5 bases and J lost 6 bases. The CDR3 loop spans 17 amino acids. CDR1 is PRHDT, CDR2 FYEKMQ, per germline (reference sequence). The CDR3 reads CASSPKTRDREHDGYTF. CDR3 DNA sequence: TGTGCCAGCAGCCCAAAAACGAGGGACAGGGAGCACGATGGCTACACCTTC. Based on the CDR3 plus reference TRBV13 and TRBJ1-2, the full variable domain is AAGVIQSPRHLIKEKRETATLKCYPIPRHDTVYWYQQGPGQDPQFLISFYEKMQSDKGSIPDRFSAQQFSDYHSELNMSSLELGDSALYFCASSPKTRDREHDGYTFGSGTRLTVV.

As to this clone: The junction and the germline gene differ at one end; a read error may be behind it. The chain uses TRBV5-1 and TRBJ1-2; 7 nucleotides align to TRBD1. This CDR3 is 14 amino acids long. Germline CDR1 and CDR2: SGHRS and YFSETQ. CDR3 loop: CASSSRTLPGQQSF. In nucleotides, the CDR3 is TGCGCCAGCAGCTCTAGGACACTTCCGGGACAGCAGTCCTTC.

As concerns this clone: A junction boundary mismatches the germline segment, possibly from a read error. The chain employs TRBV7-9 and TRBJ2-1; tentative D call: TRBD2 (6 bases). Per the germline V gene, CDR1 is SEHNR and CDR2 is FQNEAQ (reference sequence). The CDR3 runs to 16 residues. The CDR3 sequence: CSSSLGMGLTFGEQFF. Here the CDR3 DNA reads TGTTCCAGCAGCTTAGGTATGGGACTCACCTTCGGTGAGCAGTTCTTC.

This rearrangement joins TRBV27 to TRBJ1-6, with D tentatively TRBD1 (5 bases). The V end lost 3 bases, the J end lost 2 bases, and 14 bases lay between the germline ends. The CDR3 is 17 residues long. Germline assignment: CDR1 MNHEY and CDR2 SMNVEV (reference sequence). The CDR3 DNA sequence: TGTGCCAGCAGTTTTATTGGTCCAGGGACCTATAATTCACCCCTCCACTTT. Translated, it gives CASSFIGPGTYNSPLHF.

The rearrangement links TRBV19 to TRBJ2-5; D is possibly TRBD1 (6 bases). Trimming took 7 bases from V and 2 from J, leaving 11 bases between them. Germline values: CDR1 LNHDA, CDR2 SQIVND (reference sequence). This CDR3 region has 13 residues. The CDR3 is CASKPGHQETQYF. The CDR3 DNA is TGTGCCAGTAAGCCGGGACATCAAGAGACCCAGTACTTC.

The rearrangement joins TRBV29-1 to TRBJ1-1; tentatively, D is TRBD1 (6 bases). The germline V and J ends were trimmed by 8 bases and 0 bases, with 16 bases remaining between them. Germline V lookup: CDR1 SQVTM, CDR2 ANQGSEA. This CDR3 is built from 14 residues. The CDR3 spells CSFLGGALNTEAFF. CDR3 bases: TGCAGCTTCTTGGGGGGGGCTTTGAACACTGAAGCTTTCTTT.

This clone appeared once. CDR3 nucleotides: TGTGCCAGTAGTATAAGAGGCATGGGCTACGAGCAGTACTTC. It encodes CASSIRGMGYEQYF. The chain couples TRBV19 to TRBJ2-7; no definite D call. The germline CDR1 and CDR2 sequences are LNHDA and SQIVND (reference sequence). The CDR3 runs to 14 residues. V was clipped by 2 bases and J by 3 bases, with 11 bases between them.

The genes are TRBV30 and TRBJ1-3; perhaps TRBD1 as D (5 bases). CDR3 length equals 17 residues. Germline V gene data show CDR1 as GTSNPN and CDR2 as SVGIG (reference sequence). V was trimmed by 0 bases and J by 0 bases, leaving 15 bases between them. CDR3 amino acids: CAWSVRQRKSSGNTIYF. CDR3 coding DNA: TGTGCCTGGAGTGTTCGACAGAGGAAAAGCTCTGGAAACACCATATATTTT.

The sample holds one count of this clone. The chain recombines TRBV18 with TRBJ1-6, with 7 positions matching TRBD1. V gave up 4 bases and J gave up 7 bases; unmatched junction bases: 7. Per germline, CDR1 KGHSH and CDR2 LQKENI. The CDR3 totals 15 residues. The CDR3 loop is CASSRPDRVNSPLHF. The DNA of the CDR3 is TGTGCCAGCTCACGACCCGACAGGGTAAATTCACCCCTCCACTTT.

In its sample, this clone was seen a few times. J is TRBJ2-2 and V is TRBV10-3, with TRBD2 identical over 7 bases. Trimming removed 4 bases from V and 5 bases from J; junction bases left unmatched: 4. The CDR3 length is 14 residues. The germline gives CDR1 ENHRY, CDR2 SYGVKD. CDR3 sequence reads: CAISGGLVTGELFF. CDR3 in DNA: TGTGCCATCAGTGGAGGACTAGTTACCGGGGAGCTGTTTTTT.

This clone was seen once. The V gene is TRBV7-9, the J gene TRBJ2-2; 9 bases are a match to TRBD1. The V gene end was trimmed by 7 bases and the J gene end by 2 bases; junction bases not matched to a gene: 2. Per germline, CDR1 SEHNR and CDR2 FQNEAQ (reference sequence). The CDR3 covers 14 residues. In nucleotides, the CDR3 is TGTGCCAGCACGGGACAGGGAAACACCGGGGAGCTGTTTTTT. Protein: CASTGQGNTGELFF.

This clone was observed a single time. This chain connects TRBV10-3 to TRBJ1-2; unclear D gene. CDR1 and CDR2 from the germline V gene are ENHRY and SYGVKD. V dropped 4 bases and J dropped 8 bases, with 17 bases sitting between them. The length of the CDR3 is 14 residues. CDR3 bases: TGTGCCATCAGTGTGGAGTCCACTATCGGGGGCTACACCTTC. Translated: CAISVESTIGGYTF.

This chain joins TRBV7-9 and TRBJ2-5; D is unresolved. The V and J ends lost 2 bases and 5 bases respectively, with 9 bases between them. The CDR3 spans 13 residues. The germline V gene encodes CDR1 SEHNR and CDR2 FQNEAQ (reference sequence). This chain's CDR3 is CASSLTAEETQYF. The CDR3 DNA reads as TGTGCCAGCAGCTTAACGGCGGAGGAGACCCAGTACTTC. The full variable domain, completed using reference TRBV7-9 and TRBJ2-5, is DTGVSQNPRHKITKRGQNVTFRCDPISEHNRLYWYRQTLGQGPEFLTYFQNEAQLEKSRLLSDRFSAERPKGSFSTLEIQRTEQGDSAMYLCASSLTAEETQYFGPGTRLLVL.

The CDR3 sequence: CASSQDYLVVYQETQYF. In DNA, the CDR3 is TGCGCCAGCAGCCAAGATTATCTAGTTGTTTACCAAGAGACCCAGTACTTC. This rearrangement joins TRBV4-1 to TRBJ2-5; D gene uncertain. The CDR3 length is 17 residues. Looked up from germline, CDR1 is MGHRA and CDR2 is YSYEKL. Deletions cut 0 bases from V and 0 bases from J, with 14 bases between.

The chain carries TRBV21-1 and TRBJ1-2. TRBV21-1 is marked as a pseudogene. The CDR3 runs 12 residues. CDR3 coding DNA: TGTGCCAGCAGCCTCGGGTTAGGTGGCTACACCTTC. It codes for CASSLGLGGYTF.

V usage is TRBV9 and J usage is TRBJ2-5, with D uncertain. The CDR3 has 14 residues. Germline values: CDR1 SGDLS, CDR2 YYNGEE. V lost 0 bases and J lost 5, with 11 bases in between. CDR3 amino acids: CASSVVDSWETQYF. The CDR3 nucleotides read TGTGCCAGCAGCGTAGTAGACTCTTGGGAGACCCAGTACTTC.

Of note for this clone: Other DNA sequences of this sample code for an identical CDR3. The rearrangement uses TRBV6-6 and TRBJ1-6; 8 positions agree with TRBD1. The germline CDR1 and CDR2 sequences are MNHNY and SVGAGI (reference sequence). The V segment lost 6 bases and the J segment 13 bases; nucleotides outside the gene matches: 14. This CDR3 contains 15 residues. The DNA of the CDR3 is TGTGCCAGCAGCCCTGGGACAGGCGCTGGATCCCCCCTCCACTTT. The encoded protein is CASSPGTGAGSPLHF.

The rearrangement links TRBV9 to TRBJ1-2; D unclear. The CDR3 runs 13 residues. Germline CDR1 and CDR2: SGDLS and YYNGEE. Trimming took off 0 bases at V and 4 bases at J, with 7 bases between the two ends. CDR3 in DNA: TGTGCCAGCAGCGTAGGCGTTGGCTATGGCTACACCTTC. Translated: CASSVGVGYGYTF. The full variable domain, in which reference TRBV9 and TRBJ1-2 provide the parts outside the CDR3, is DSGVTQTPKHLITATGQRVTLRCSPRSGDLSVYWYQQSLDQGLQFLIQYYNGEERAKGNILERFSAQQFPDLHSELNLSSLELGDSALYFCASSVGVGYGYTFGSGTRLTVV.

The V call is TRBV19, the J call TRBJ1-5, with D perhaps TRBD1 (6 bases). The CDR3 runs 16 residues. Trimming removed 7 bases at V and 4 bases at J, with 20 bases between. Germline V gives CDR1 LNHDA, CDR2 SQIVND (reference sequence). CDR3 region: CASTTQGFRSNQPQHF. CDR3 coding DNA: TGTGCCAGTACCACCCAGGGGTTCCGTTCGAATCAGCCCCAGCATTTT.

This clone appeared once. The DNA for the CDR3 is TGTGCCAGCAGGGACAGGGTGGGCACTGAAGCTTTCTTT. It specifies CASRDRVGTEAFF. The rearrangement links TRBV2 to TRBJ1-1; 8 bases are a match to TRBD1. Trimming at V came to 6 bases and at J to 4 bases, leaving 4 bases not matched to a gene. This CDR3 is built from 13 residues. CDR1 is SNHLY and CDR2 is FYNNEI in the germline V gene.

V and J are TRBV6-5 and TRBJ1-1; D gene unclear. The V end lost 6 bases, the J end lost 7 bases, and 18 bases lay between the germline ends. This CDR3 is 14 amino acids long. The germline V gene has CDR1 MNHEY and CDR2 SVGAGI. CDR3 DNA sequence: TGTGCCAGCAGAGACTCAACGAGGGTTGTTGAAGCTTTCTTT. It codes for CASRDSTRVVEAFF.

This clone was recorded only once. The chain couples TRBV19 to TRBJ1-1, with D tentatively TRBD1 (5 bases). Germline assignment: CDR1 LNHDA and CDR2 SQIVND (reference sequence). V lost 3 bases, J lost 4 bases, and 12 bases lay in between. CDR3 size: 14 residues. DNA for the CDR3: TGTGCCAGTAGTATCCCAGGGTGGATCACTGAAGCTTTCTTT. Encoded protein: CASSIPGWITEAFF. Looking up the rest from reference TRBV19 and TRBJ1-1 gives the full variable domain: DGGITQSPKYLFRKEGQNVTLSCEQNLNHDAMYWYRQDPGQGLRLIYYSQIVNDFQKGDIAEGYSVSREKKESFPLTVTSAQKNPTAFYLCASSIPGWITEAFFGQGTRLTVV.

The gene calls are TRBV27 and TRBJ1-5; D is unresolved. Germline V lookup: CDR1 MNHEY, CDR2 SMNVEV (reference sequence). Trimming shortened V by 8 bases and J by 0 bases, and 14 bases separated the two germline ends. This CDR3 has 15 amino acids. This chain's CDR3 is CASPFANYSNQPQHF. The CDR3 nucleotides read TGTGCCAGCCCGTTCGCAAACTATAGCAATCAGCCCCAGCATTTT.